This TCR beta chain was sequenced for a study of post-analysis software for immune sequencing data. In the study overall: Included courses were relapsing-remitting and secondary progressive multiple sclerosis; progressive-relapsing multiple sclerosis was also included.

General observations from the study: Significantly lower normalized Chao1 diversity was found in patients with multiple sclerosis relative to controls. Patients showed TRBV5-6, TRBV5-1 and TRBV20-1 among a few TRBV segments more frequent than in controls.

Sequencing libraries made from TCR beta cDNA carried unique molecular identifiers. Out of 1 to 10 million T cells, 450,000 to 600,000 cDNA molecules were generated. A single record per CDR3 protein comes from TCRdb applying MiXCR to the PCR reads. There are about 540,000 distinct CDR3 sequences in the sample; 34% occur only once, and 5% to 6% lies in the top ten. This clonotype was seen a single time. Its target is not known. The V end lost 4 bases, the J end lost 7 bases, and 14 bases lay between the germline ends. The CDR3 covers 14 residues. Germline-derived CDR1 and CDR2 are SGHDT and YYEEEE. The receptor's source is a girl aged 2 to 17 with multiple sclerosis. The sample was blood. The V gene is TRBV5-6, the J gene TRBJ2-2; D is uncertain. The CDR3 reads CASSKITLVGELFF. CDR3 sequence (DNA): TGTGCCAGCAGCAAGATAACATTGGTCGGGGAGCTGTTTTTT.